This T cell receptor (beta chain) originates from a study of control samples from healthy donors and cancer patients. The repertoire was sequenced with immunoSEQ multiplex PCR; TCRdb's copy has only in-frame clones and lacks some. The sample yields about 180,000 clones, about 90% seen once. Trimming cost V 5 bases and J 0 bases, with 10 bases left between them. The CDR3 totals 14 residues. Germline V gene lookup returns CDR1 MNHEY and CDR2 SMNVEV (reference sequence). The chain recombines TRBV27 with TRBJ1-1; D unresolved. Input material: blood. This clonotype was obtained from a woman in her forties or fifties in good health. CDR3 nucleotide sequence: TGTGCCAGCAGTCCCTCTTGGATGAACACTGAAGCTTTCTTT. Translating gives CASSPSWMNTEAFF.